The 13 T cell receptor beta chains below were found in one sample sequenced in a study of response to subunit inactivated influenza vaccine. TCRdb re-analysed the RT-PCR reads in MiXCR, keeping a single row per CDR3 protein. Of approximately 520,000 distinct CDR3 sequences in the sample, about 25% were seen once. Sequencing used CD4+ T cells sorted from PBMCs, obtained 5 days after vaccination. These receptor sequences come from a man aged 50 or older who received an inactivated influenza vaccine.

This clonotype was observed at least ten times. This sequence joins TRBV6-1 and TRBJ2-7; 13 bases agree with TRBD2. With 7 bases clipped from V and 3 bases from J, the junction kept 9 bases outside the gene matches. The CDR3 covers 16 residues. Germline loops: CDR1 MNHNS, CDR2 SASEGT. DNA of the CDR3: TGTGCCAGCACCGGGGGACTAGCGGGATCCCTCTACGAGCAGTACTTC. This gives the protein CASTGGLAGSLYEQYF.

The chain employs TRBV10-3 and TRBJ1-3, with 9 bases matching TRBD1. Trimming cost V 0 bases and J 0 bases; bases outside gene matches: 3. The germline CDR1 and CDR2 sequences are ENHRY and SYGVKD. This CDR3 spans 17 amino acids. CDR3 loop: CAISESRDRASGNTIYF. In nucleotides, the CDR3 is TGTGCCATCAGTGAGTCGCGGGACAGGGCCTCTGGAAACACCATATATTTT.

This chain uses TRBV20-1 with TRBJ2-7; TRBD2 is a possible D gene (7 bases). Trimming stripped 5 bases from V and 1 base from J, with 21 bases between. Germline lookup yields CDR1 DFQATT and CDR2 SNEGSKA (reference sequence). This CDR3 comprises 16 residues. The CDR3 here is CSACDRTRTGSYEQYF. The CDR3 nucleotides are TGCAGTGCTTGTGACAGGACTAGAACGGGGTCCTACGAGCAGTACTTC.

The chain links TRBV6-5 to TRBJ1-6; tentative D call: TRBD1 (5 bases). Germline assignment: CDR1 MNHEY and CDR2 SVGAGI. This CDR3 is built from 16 residues. The V end was cut by 2 bases, the J end by 0 bases, with 8 bases between. The CDR3 sequence is CASSYGGSSYNSPLHF. CDR3 coding DNA: TGTGCCAGCAGTTACGGGGGGAGCTCCTATAATTCACCCCTCCACTTT.

The J gene is TRBJ2-1, the V gene TRBV20-1, with 7 bases that match TRBD2. V lost 3 bases to trimming and J lost 9 bases; unmatched junction nucleotides: 5. This CDR3 comprises 12 residues. Per the germline V gene, CDR1 is DFQATT and CDR2 is SNEGSKA (reference sequence). CDR3 sequence: CSASRGGSEQFF. CDR3 nucleotides: TGCAGTGCTAGCCGTGGCGGGAGTGAGCAGTTCTTC.

Here the CDR3 reads CASSELLGGHQPQHF. For the CDR3, the DNA is TGTGCCAGCAGTGAATTACTAGGGGGTCATCAGCCCCAGCATTTT. V usage is TRBV2 and J usage is TRBJ1-5; TRBD1 might be the D (6 bases). CDR1 and CDR2 (germline): SNHLY, FYNNEI. The CDR3 length is 15 residues. Trimming shortened V by 2 bases and J by 5 bases, and 13 bases separated the two germline ends.

The chain combines TRBV20-1 with TRBJ2-7; 8 bases line up with TRBD2. The CDR3 loop spans 15 amino acids. Germline V CDR1 and CDR2: DFQATT, SNEGSKA (reference sequence). After removal of 1 base from V and 9 bases from J, the junction contained 14 bases not matched to a gene. CDR3 nucleotide sequence: TGCAGTGCTAGAGTCAGCGGGAGACGCTTGGACGGGCAGTACTTC. Translating gives CSARVSGRRLDGQYF.

This chain uses TRBV5-1 with TRBJ2-4; D is possibly TRBD2 (5 bases). CDR3 length: 14 residues. V shed 4 bases and J shed 3 bases, with 11 bases lying between them. Germline-derived CDR1 and CDR2 are SGHRS and YFSETQ. The CDR3 loop is CASSIGGYKNIQYF. DNA of the CDR3: TGCGCCAGCAGCATCGGAGGTTACAAAAACATTCAGTACTTC.

A few counts support this clonotype. The CDR3 DNA follows: TGTGCCAGCAGACCCGGACTAGCGGGATCCGGTGAGCAGTTCTTC. Translating gives CASRPGLAGSGEQFF. The chain employs TRBV12-3 or TRBV12-4 and TRBJ2-1, with TRBD2 identical over 12 bases. Unmatched junction bases numbered 9, after V lost 6 bases and J lost 9 bases. CDR3 length: 15 residues.

This clonotype was seen a handful of times. The chain employs TRBV6-1 and TRBJ2-7; 8 bases align to TRBD2. V lost 7 bases, J lost 4 bases, and 3 bases stayed unmatched. The CDR3 is 12 amino acids. Germline V lookup: CDR1 MNHNS, CDR2 SASEGT. CDR3 loop: CASNAGGYEQYF. In DNA form, the CDR3 reads TGTGCCAGCAACGCGGGGGGATACGAGCAGTACTTC.

DNA of the CDR3: TGTGCCAGCAGTGAAGAACCCTTACTAGCCAAAAACATTCAGTACTTC. It translates to CASSEEPLLAKNIQYF. This chain uses TRBV2 with TRBJ2-4; D is undetermined. From germline, CDR1 is SNHLY and CDR2 FYNNEI. This CDR3 has 16 amino acids. Trimming removed 1 base at V and 0 bases at J, with 10 bases between.

The rearrangement uses TRBV3-1 and TRBJ2-5; 11 nucleotides align to TRBD2. After removal of 0 bases from V and 5 bases from J, the junction contained 5 bases not matched to a gene. This CDR3 comprises 16 residues. Germline V gives CDR1 LGHDT, CDR2 YNNKEL (reference sequence). As DNA, the CDR3 is TGTGCCAGCAGCCAAGATTCTAGCGGGGGGTCGGAGACCCAGTACTTC. Translating gives CASSQDSSGGSETQYF.

The chain uses TRBV12-3 or TRBV12-4 and TRBJ2-3, with D possibly being TRBD1 or TRBD2 (6 bases each). The germline V and J ends were trimmed by 9 bases and 3 bases, with 19 bases remaining between them. The CDR3 is made up of 15 amino acids. The CDR3 DNA is TGTGCCAGTCGAGGACTACAGGGTGGGACAGATACGCAGTATTTT. It is translated as CASRGLQGGTDTQYF.